The 13 T cell receptor beta chains in this list originate from one sample, sequenced in a study of neurological immune-mediated disorders. TCRdb re-called the 5' RACE reads through MiXCR, storing one row per CDR3 protein. The sample lists tens of thousands of distinct CDR3 sequences, just over 5% occurring once. Sequenced sample: PBMCs. The receptor set was obtained from a woman aged 25 to 45 with multiple sclerosis.

This clonotype occurred many times. The CDR3 DNA follows: TGTGCCAGCTCCGGGCAGGGGTGGGGATACAATGAGCAGTTCTTC. It translates to CASSGQGWGYNEQFF. V usage is TRBV27 and J usage is TRBJ2-1; weak D call: TRBD1 (6 bases). The CDR3 extends over 15 amino acids. Germline CDR1 and CDR2: MNHEY and SMNVEV (reference sequence). Trimming removed 8 bases at V and 4 bases at J, with 18 bases between.

This clonotype turned up a few times. This rearrangement joins TRBV20-1 to TRBJ1-3; the D is unclear. V was trimmed by 6 bases and J by 2 bases, leaving 11 bases between them. Germline V gene data show CDR1 as DFQATT and CDR2 as SNEGSKA (reference sequence). CDR3 length: 13 residues. Written as DNA, the CDR3 is TGCAGTGCGGAAGACATAGCTGGAAACACCATATATTTT. This gives the protein CSAEDIAGNTIYF.

The chain joins TRBV20-1 to TRBJ2-1; tentatively, D is TRBD2 (5 bases). The V and J ends lost 0 bases and 7 bases respectively, with 10 bases between them. CDR3 size: 13 residues. Germline V gives CDR1 DFQATT, CDR2 SNEGSKA (reference sequence). CDR3 protein: CSARDLGSNEQFF. DNA for the CDR3: TGCAGTGCTAGAGATTTAGGGAGTAATGAGCAGTTCTTC.

This clonotype appeared many times. The J gene is TRBJ2-3, the V gene TRBV3-1; 11 nucleotides line up with TRBD2. Per the germline V gene, CDR1 is LGHDT and CDR2 is YNNKEL (reference sequence). With 0 bases clipped from V and 1 base from J, the junction kept 3 bases outside the gene matches. The length of the CDR3 is 17 residues. Here the CDR3 reads CASSQEGTSGGTDTQYF. CDR3 DNA sequence: TGTGCCAGCAGCCAAGAGGGGACTAGCGGAGGCACAGATACGCAGTATTTT.

This clonotype has a count of ten or more. This rearrangement joins TRBV14 to TRBJ1-2, with D maybe TRBD1 (6 bases). The germline V gene encodes CDR1 SGHDN and CDR2 FVKESK. The CDR3 loop spans 17 amino acids. V gave up 0 bases and J gave up 9 bases, with 23 bases separating them. The CDR3 DNA is TGTGCCAGCAGCCAAGATCCGATTACAGGACAGAACGGCCGCTACACCTTC. Encoded protein: CASSQDPITGQNGRYTF.

This clonotype was seen many times. In DNA form, the CDR3 reads TGCAGTGCCAGCGATAGACCGGGACAGGGTTCACCCCTCCACTTT. This gives the protein CSASDRPGQGSPLHF. V and J are TRBV20-1 and TRBJ1-6; TRBD1 aligns across 9 bases. Germline values: CDR1 DFQATT, CDR2 SNEGSKA (reference sequence). With 6 bases clipped from V and 9 bases from J, the junction kept 12 bases outside the gene matches. This CDR3 has 15 amino acids.

This clonotype has at least ten counts. The chain employs TRBV5-1 and TRBJ2-5, with no clear D. Germline assignment: CDR1 SGHRS and CDR2 YFSETQ. This CDR3 comprises 16 residues. Trimming stripped 0 bases from V and 1 base from J, with 13 bases between. The CDR3 reads CASSLGASSLQETQYF. The CDR3 DNA follows: TGCGCCAGCAGCTTGGGGGCTTCTTCCCTCCAAGAGACCCAGTACTTC. Supplemented by reference TRBV5-1 and TRBJ2-5, the full variable domain reads KAGVTQTPRYLIKTRGQQVTLSCSPISGHRSVSWYQQTPGQGLQFLFEYFSETQRNKGNFPGRFSGRQFSNSRSEMNVSTLELGDSALYLCASSLGASSLQETQYFGPGTRLLVL.

At least ten counts were recorded for this clonotype. This chain links TRBV12-3 or TRBV12-4 with TRBJ1-6; D is possibly TRBD1 (5 bases). With 3 bases removed from V and 6 bases from J, the gap between germline ends came to 9 bases. This CDR3 region has 14 residues. Here the CDR3 reads CASSFQGGNSPLHF. In DNA, the CDR3 is TGTGCCAGCAGTTTTCAGGGTGGTAATTCACCCCTCCACTTT.

This clonotype was seen a few times. The chain combines TRBV7-8 with TRBJ1-1, with 8 nucleotides matching TRBD1. The J segment lost 10 bases and the V segment lost 5 bases, leaving 12 bases of the junction unmatched. Germline CDR1 reads SGHVS; CDR2 reads FQNEAQ. The CDR3 contains 14 residues. The CDR3 region has the DNA TGTGCCAGCAGCCTAGGGGCCGTTACAGGGGGAGCTTTCTTT. It translates to CASSLGAVTGGAFF.

This clonotype was recorded a few times. The V and J genes are TRBV20-1 and TRBJ1-2; 9 bases are a match to TRBD1. With 0 bases clipped from V and 3 bases from J, the junction kept 5 bases outside the gene matches. Germline CDR1 DFQATT, CDR2 SNEGSKA (reference sequence). This CDR3 contains 15 residues. The CDR3: CSARDAGTGHYGYTF. CDR3 nucleotide sequence: TGCAGTGCTAGAGATGCAGGGACAGGGCACTATGGCTACACCTTC.

This clonotype appeared many times. This chain links TRBV27 with TRBJ2-3; D is possibly TRBD1 (5 bases). The CDR3 covers 16 residues. Germline V gives CDR1 MNHEY, CDR2 SMNVEV (reference sequence). Trimming stripped 5 bases from V and 0 bases from J, with 15 bases between. CDR3 region: CASSPSTEISTDTQYF. In nucleotides, the CDR3 is TGTGCCAGCAGTCCATCGACAGAGATCAGCACAGATACGCAGTATTTT.

This clonotype was seen many times. V gene TRBV20-1 combines with J gene TRBJ2-5; 7 bases map to TRBD2. Germline lookup yields CDR1 DFQATT and CDR2 SNEGSKA (reference sequence). The CDR3 totals 15 residues. J gave up 2 bases and V 6 bases, and 12 bases lay outside the gene matches. The CDR3 sequence: CSAIPGLQNQETQYF. Written as DNA, the CDR3 is TGCAGTGCGATACCGGGACTACAAAATCAAGAGACCCAGTACTTC.

This sequence joins TRBV15 and TRBJ1-2; D gene uncertain. CDR1 is LNHNV, CDR2 YYDKDF, per germline (reference sequence). CDR3 length equals 14 residues. V was clipped by 0 bases and J by 8 bases, with 13 bases between them. The CDR3 DNA sequence: TGTGCCACCAGCAGAGATCTGGGCTCTAAGGGCTACACCTTC. Protein product: CATSRDLGSKGYTF.